The clone carrying this T cell receptor (beta chain) was detected ten times or more. Its antigen is currently unknown. The presence of a unique molecular identifier marked each TCR cDNA molecule. TCRdb independently ran MiXCR on the 5' RACE reads; one entry per CDR3 protein. Here the sample spans more than 95,000 distinct CDR3 sequences, approximately 12% being singletons. Losses at the gene ends were 4 bases for V and 6 bases for J; bases not matched to a gene: 6. This CDR3 region has 15 residues. Germline V lookup: CDR1 MRHNA, CDR2 SNTAGT. This entry comes from a study of spatial heterogeneity in lung cancer. Overall study context: The study sequenced follow-up PBMC samples when they were available, at a median of around 2 years after resection. Beta-chain sequences consistently outnumbered alpha-chain sequences in detection. Broader study findings: Among blood samples, ubiquitous expanded tumor TCRs appeared more at resection than at follow-up.

Time point described: blood at routine non-recurrence follow-up after resection. Unsorted whole RNA samples from tumor, nontumor lung or frozen PBMC were sequenced. V is TRBV6-4 and J is TRBJ2-1; 10 positions agree with TRBD2. The starting material was PBMCs, obtained at follow-up. The source of this sequence is a male donor with early-stage non-small cell lung cancer. The CDR3 DNA reads as TGTGCCAGCAGTGCCGAGCGGGGGGGCCCCAATGAGCAGTTCTTC. This translates into CASSAERGGPNEQFF.